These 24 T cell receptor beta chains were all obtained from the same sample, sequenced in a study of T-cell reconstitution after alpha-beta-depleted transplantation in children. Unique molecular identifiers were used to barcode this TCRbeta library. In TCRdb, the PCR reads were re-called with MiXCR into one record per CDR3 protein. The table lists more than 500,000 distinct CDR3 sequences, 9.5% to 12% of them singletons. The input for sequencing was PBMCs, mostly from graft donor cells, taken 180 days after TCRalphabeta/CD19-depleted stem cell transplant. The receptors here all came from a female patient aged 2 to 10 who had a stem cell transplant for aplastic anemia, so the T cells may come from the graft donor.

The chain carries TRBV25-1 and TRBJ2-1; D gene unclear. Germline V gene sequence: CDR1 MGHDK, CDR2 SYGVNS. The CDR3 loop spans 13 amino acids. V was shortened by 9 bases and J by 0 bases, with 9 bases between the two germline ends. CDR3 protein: CASKWGSYNEQFF. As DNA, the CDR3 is TGTGCCAGTAAGTGGGGCTCCTACAATGAGCAGTTCTTC. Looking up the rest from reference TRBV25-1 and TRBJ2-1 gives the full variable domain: EADIYQTPRYLVIGTGKKITLECSQTMGHDKMYWYQQDPGMELHLIHYSYGVNSTEKGDLSSESTVSRIRTEHFPLTLESARPSHTSQYLCASKWGSYNEQFFGPGTRLTVL.

CDR3 region: CATSRGRSGGDEQFF. The CDR3 bases are TGTGCCACCAGCAGAGGGCGTAGCGGGGGTGATGAGCAGTTCTTC. The genes are TRBV15 and TRBJ2-1; 9 bases map to TRBD2. The CDR3 has 15 residues. The V gene's germline CDR1 is LNHNV and CDR2 YYDKDF (reference sequence). J gave up 8 bases and V 1 base, and 6 bases lay outside the gene matches.

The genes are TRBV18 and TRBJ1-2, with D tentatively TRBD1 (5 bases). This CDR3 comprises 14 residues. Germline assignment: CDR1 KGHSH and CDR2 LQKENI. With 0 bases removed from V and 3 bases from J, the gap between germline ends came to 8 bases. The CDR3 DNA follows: TGTGCCAGCTCACCACCCTTGACAGACTATGGCTACACCTTC. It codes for CASSPPLTDYGYTF.

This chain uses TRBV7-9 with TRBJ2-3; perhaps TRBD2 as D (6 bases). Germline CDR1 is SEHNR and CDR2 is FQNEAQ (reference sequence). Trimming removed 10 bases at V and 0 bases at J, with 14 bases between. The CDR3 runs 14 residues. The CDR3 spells CAIQGLSSTDTQYF. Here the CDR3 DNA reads TGTGCCATCCAGGGACTCTCTAGCACAGATACGCAGTATTTT.

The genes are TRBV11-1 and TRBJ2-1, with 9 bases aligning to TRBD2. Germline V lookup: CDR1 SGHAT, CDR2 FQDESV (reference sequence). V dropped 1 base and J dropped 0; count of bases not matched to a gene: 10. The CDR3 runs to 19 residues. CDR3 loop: CASSLEGLAGYSSYNEQFF. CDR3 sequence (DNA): TGTGCCAGCAGCTTAGAAGGTCTAGCGGGGTACAGCTCCTACAATGAGCAGTTCTTC.

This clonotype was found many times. This CDR3 reads CATSANGETQYF. The CDR3 bases are TGTGCCACCAGTGCCAATGGGGAGACCCAGTACTTC. The V and J genes are TRBV24-1 and TRBJ2-5; no reliable D call. This CDR3 is 12 amino acids long. Germline loops: CDR1 KGHDR, CDR2 SFDVKD. Trimming removed 5 bases from V and 5 bases from J, with 8 bases in between.

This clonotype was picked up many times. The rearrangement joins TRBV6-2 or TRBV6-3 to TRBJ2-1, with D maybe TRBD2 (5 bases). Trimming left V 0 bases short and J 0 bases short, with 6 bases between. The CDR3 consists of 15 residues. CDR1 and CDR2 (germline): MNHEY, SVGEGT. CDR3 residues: CASSYSGSSYNEQFF. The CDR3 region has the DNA TGTGCCAGCAGTTACTCAGGGAGCTCCTACAATGAGCAGTTCTTC.

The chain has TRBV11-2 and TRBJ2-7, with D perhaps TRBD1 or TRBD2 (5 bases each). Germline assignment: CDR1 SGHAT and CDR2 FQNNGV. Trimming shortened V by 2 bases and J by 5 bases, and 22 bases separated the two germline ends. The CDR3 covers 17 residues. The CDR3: CASSLLWDGKWKNEQYF. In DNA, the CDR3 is TGTGCCAGCAGCTTACTATGGGACGGAAAGTGGAAGAACGAGCAGTACTTC.

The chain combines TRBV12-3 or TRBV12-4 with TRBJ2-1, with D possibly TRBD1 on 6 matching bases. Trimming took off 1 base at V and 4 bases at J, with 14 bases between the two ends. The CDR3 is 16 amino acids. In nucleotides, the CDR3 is TGTGCCAGCAGTTTAGAAAGACAGGTGCGGTACAATGAGCAGTTCTTC. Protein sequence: CASSLERQVRYNEQFF.

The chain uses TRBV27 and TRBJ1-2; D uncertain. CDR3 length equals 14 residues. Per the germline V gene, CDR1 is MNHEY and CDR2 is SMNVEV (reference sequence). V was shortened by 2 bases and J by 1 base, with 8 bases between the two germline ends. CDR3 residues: CASSLDGLNYGYTF. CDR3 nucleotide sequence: TGTGCCAGCAGTTTAGATGGGCTTAACTATGGCTACACCTTC.

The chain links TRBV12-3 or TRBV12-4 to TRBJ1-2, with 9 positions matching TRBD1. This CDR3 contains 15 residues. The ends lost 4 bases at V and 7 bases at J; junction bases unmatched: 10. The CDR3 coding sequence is TGTGCCAGCAGTTCCAGGACAGGGGAAAATTCTGGCTACACCTTC. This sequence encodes CASSSRTGENSGYTF.

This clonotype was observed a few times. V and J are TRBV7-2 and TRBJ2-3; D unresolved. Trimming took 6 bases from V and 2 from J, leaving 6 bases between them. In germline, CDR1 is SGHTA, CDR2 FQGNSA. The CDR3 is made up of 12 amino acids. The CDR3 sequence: CASRLLTDTQYF. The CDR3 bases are TGTGCCAGCAGGCTCCTCACAGATACGCAGTATTTT.

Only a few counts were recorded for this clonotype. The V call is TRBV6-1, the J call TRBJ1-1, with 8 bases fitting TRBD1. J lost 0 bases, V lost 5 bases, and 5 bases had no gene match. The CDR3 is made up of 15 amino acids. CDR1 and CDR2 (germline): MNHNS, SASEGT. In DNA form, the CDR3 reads TGTGCCAGCAGTCTAAACAGGGGGATGAACACTGAAGCTTTCTTT. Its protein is CASSLNRGMNTEAFF.

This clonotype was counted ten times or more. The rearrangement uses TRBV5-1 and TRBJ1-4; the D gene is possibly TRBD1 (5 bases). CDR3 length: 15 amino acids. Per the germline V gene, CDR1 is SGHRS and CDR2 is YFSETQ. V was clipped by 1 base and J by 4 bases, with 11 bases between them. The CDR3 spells CASSLRGADNEKLFF. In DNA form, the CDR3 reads TGCGCCAGCAGCTTGCGCGGGGCGGATAATGAAAAACTGTTTTTT.

The CDR3 protein is CSARDVGQAAGNTEAFF. CDR3 nucleotides: TGCAGTGCTAGAGATGTTGGCCAGGCTGCGGGGAACACTGAAGCTTTCTTT. The J gene is TRBJ1-1, the V gene TRBV20-1; D is unclear. The germline V and J ends were trimmed by 0 bases and 1 base, with 18 bases remaining between them. The germline V gene encodes CDR1 DFQATT and CDR2 SNEGSKA (reference sequence). The CDR3 is 17 residues long.

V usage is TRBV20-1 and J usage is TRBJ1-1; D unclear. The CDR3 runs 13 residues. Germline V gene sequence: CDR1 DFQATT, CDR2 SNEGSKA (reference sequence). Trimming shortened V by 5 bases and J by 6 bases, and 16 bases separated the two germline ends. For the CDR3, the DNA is TGCAGTGCTGCCCCCCGGCGACCCGCTGAAGCTTTCTTT. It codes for CSAAPRRPAEAFF.

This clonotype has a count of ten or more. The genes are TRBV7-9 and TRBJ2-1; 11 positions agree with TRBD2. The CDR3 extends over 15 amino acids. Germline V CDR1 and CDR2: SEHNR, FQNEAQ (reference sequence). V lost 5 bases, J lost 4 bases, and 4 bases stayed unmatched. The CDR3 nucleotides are TGTGCCAGCAGCCCGGGACTAGCGGAATACAATGAGCAGTTCTTC. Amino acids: CASSPGLAEYNEQFF.

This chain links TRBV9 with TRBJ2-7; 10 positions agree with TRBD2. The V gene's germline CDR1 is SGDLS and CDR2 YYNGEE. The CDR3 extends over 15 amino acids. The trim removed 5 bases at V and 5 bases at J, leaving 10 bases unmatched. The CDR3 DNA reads TGTGCCAGCAGTCAAAGCGGGAGGGGGGTTGACGAGCAGTACTTC. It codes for CASSQSGRGVDEQYF.

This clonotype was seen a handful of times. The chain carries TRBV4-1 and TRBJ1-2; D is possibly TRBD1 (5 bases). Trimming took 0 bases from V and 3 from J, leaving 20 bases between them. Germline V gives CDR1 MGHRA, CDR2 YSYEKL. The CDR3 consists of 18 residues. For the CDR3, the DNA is TGCGCCAGCAGCCAAGACTGGGGCACCCGCTTTTGGGACTATGGCTACACCTTC. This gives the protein CASSQDWGTRFWDYGYTF.

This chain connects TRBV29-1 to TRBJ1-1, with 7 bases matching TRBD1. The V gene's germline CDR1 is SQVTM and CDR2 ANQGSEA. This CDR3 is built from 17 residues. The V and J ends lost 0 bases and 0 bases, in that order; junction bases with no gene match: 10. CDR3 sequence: CSVEELLTGPLNTEAFF. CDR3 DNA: TGCAGCGTTGAAGAGTTGTTGACAGGGCCCCTGAACACTGAAGCTTTCTTT.

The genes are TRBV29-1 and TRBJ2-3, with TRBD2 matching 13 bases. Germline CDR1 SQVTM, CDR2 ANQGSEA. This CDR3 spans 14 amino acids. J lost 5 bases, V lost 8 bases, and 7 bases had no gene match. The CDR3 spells CSLRTSGRQDTQYF. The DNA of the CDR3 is TGCAGCCTCCGGACTAGCGGGAGACAAGATACGCAGTATTTT.

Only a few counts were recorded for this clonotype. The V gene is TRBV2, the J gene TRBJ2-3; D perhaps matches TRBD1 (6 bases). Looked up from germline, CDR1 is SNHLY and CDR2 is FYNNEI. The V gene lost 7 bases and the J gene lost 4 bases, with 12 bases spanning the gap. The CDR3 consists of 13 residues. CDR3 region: CASNLQGPDTQYF. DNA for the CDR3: TGTGCCAGCAACCTCCAGGGGCCAGATACGCAGTATTTT.

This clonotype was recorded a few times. The CDR3: CAIRDTYEQYF. For the CDR3, the DNA is TGTGCCATCAGGGACACCTACGAGCAGTACTTC. The V and J genes are TRBV10-3 and TRBJ2-7; weak D call: TRBD1 (5 bases). Looked up from germline, CDR1 is ENHRY and CDR2 is SYGVKD. Trimming pared 6 bases from V and 2 bases from J, leaving 5 bases between. This CDR3 spans 11 amino acids.

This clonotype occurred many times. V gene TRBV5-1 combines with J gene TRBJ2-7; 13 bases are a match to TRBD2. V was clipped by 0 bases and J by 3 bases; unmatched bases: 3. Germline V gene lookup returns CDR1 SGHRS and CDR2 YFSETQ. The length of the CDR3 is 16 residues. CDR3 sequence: CASSLGGLAGSYEQYF. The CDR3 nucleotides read TGCGCCAGCAGCTTGGGGGGACTAGCGGGGAGCTACGAGCAGTACTTC.